One sample yielded the 30 T cell receptor beta chains listed below, sequenced in a study of blood T cell repertoires in COVID-19. The method was immunoSEQ multiplex PCR; TCRdb's version includes in-frame clones alone and lacks a portion of them. The table has approximately 120,000 clones, about 90% seen once. Material: peripheral blood. These receptors were taken from a woman aged 45-59 years who had recovered from COVID-19.

This chain links TRBV24-1 with TRBJ2-3; D might be TRBD1 (6 bases). Germline assignment: CDR1 KGHDR and CDR2 SFDVKD. Trimming shortened V by 9 bases and J by 1 base, and 10 bases separated the two germline ends. CDR3 length: 13 residues. CDR3 coding DNA: TGTGCCACCGGGTCAGGGGGCACAGATACGCAGTATTTT. Protein product: CATGSGGTDTQYF.

The genes are TRBV27 and TRBJ2-7; a possible D gene is TRBD2 (5 bases). Germline values: CDR1 MNHEY, CDR2 SMNVEV (reference sequence). V lost 4 bases, J lost 3 bases, and 13 bases lay in between. The CDR3 has 14 residues. In DNA form, the CDR3 reads TGTGCCAGCAGTTCATCCCTCCGGGGCTACGAGCAGTACTTC. Its translation: CASSSSLRGYEQYF.

This chain connects TRBV7-8 to TRBJ1-2; TRBD1 might be the D (6 bases). The germline V and J ends were trimmed by 1 base and 4 bases, with 10 bases remaining between them. CDR1 SGHVS and CDR2 FQNEAQ come from the germline V gene. The CDR3 has 14 residues. The CDR3 loop is CASSLEGRGYGYTF. The CDR3 DNA reads as TGTGCCAGCAGCTTAGAGGGCAGGGGCTATGGCTACACCTTC.

This CDR3 reads CASSLDGTRSGTQYF. The CDR3 DNA reads TGTGCCAGCAGCTTAGACGGGACTAGATCGGGGACCCAGTACTTC. The V and J genes are TRBV7-8 and TRBJ2-5; TRBD2 agrees at 8 bases. This CDR3 is built from 15 residues. Germline V lookup: CDR1 SGHVS, CDR2 FQNEAQ. Unmatched junction bases numbered 8, after V lost 1 base and J lost 7 bases.

The rearrangement uses TRBV18 and TRBJ1-2, with 9 nucleotides matching TRBD1. The V segment lost 3 bases and the J segment 3 bases; nucleotides outside the gene matches: 5. From germline, CDR1 is KGHSH and CDR2 LQKENI. The CDR3 totals 15 residues. DNA for the CDR3: TGTGCCAGCTCACCTTCTCGACAGGGGGACTATGGCTACACCTTC. Amino acids: CASSPSRQGDYGYTF.

This clone ranks as medium-sized (0.01 to 0.1%). The V call is TRBV18, the J call TRBJ1-2, with D possibly matching TRBD1 (6 bases). The germline V and J ends were trimmed by 3 bases and 6 bases, with 14 bases remaining between them. This CDR3 has 14 amino acids. CDR1 is KGHSH and CDR2 is LQKENI in the germline V gene. The CDR3 loop is CASSPRGLRNGYTF. The CDR3 nucleotides are TGTGCCAGCTCACCGAGGGGGTTAAGGAATGGCTACACCTTC.

The V call is TRBV5-1, the J call TRBJ1-2; D is possibly TRBD1 (5 bases). Between the trimmed V and J ends, which lost 0 bases and 8 bases, there was a span of 14 bases. CDR3 size: 14 residues. Germline CDR1 SGHRS, CDR2 YFSETQ. The CDR3 here is CASSLAAAGRGYTF. For the CDR3, the DNA is TGCGCCAGCAGCTTGGCCGCGGCGGGACGGGGCTACACCTTC.

This clone has just one count. CDR3 bases: TGTGCCAGCAGCTCACACCCGGGACAGGGCGTAACAAGGACGGGCGAGCAGTACTTC. This encodes CASSSHPGQGVTRTGEQYF. J is TRBJ2-7 and V is TRBV21-1; the table calls TRBD1, which could not be checked here. TRBV21-1 counts as a pseudogene. The CDR3 spans 19 residues.

This chain links TRBV9 with TRBJ2-3; D perhaps matches TRBD2 (5 bases). The germline gives CDR1 SGDLS, CDR2 YYNGEE. The CDR3 extends over 15 amino acids. Trimming took off 0 bases at V and 4 bases at J, with 12 bases between the two ends. The chain's CDR3 is CASSVGEGLADTQYF. In nucleotides, the CDR3 is TGTGCCAGCAGCGTAGGAGAGGGCCTCGCAGATACGCAGTATTTT.

The chain couples TRBV9 to TRBJ1-2; a possible D gene is TRBD1 (6 bases). V was pared by 0 bases and J by 4 bases, with 16 bases between. The V gene's germline CDR1 is SGDLS and CDR2 YYNGEE. The CDR3 spans 16 residues. CDR3: CASSVGTARRTYGYTF. In nucleotides, the CDR3 is TGTGCCAGCAGCGTAGGGACAGCTCGACGTACCTATGGCTACACCTTC.

CDR3 coding DNA: TGTGCCACCAGTGATCCAGCGGGAGTGAACACCGGGGAGCTGTTTTTT. Amino acid sequence: CATSDPAGVNTGELFF. The chain employs TRBV24-1 and TRBJ2-2, with 8 positions matching TRBD2. Germline-derived CDR1 and CDR2 are KGHDR and SFDVKD. The CDR3 sequence is 16 residues long. V gave up 3 bases and J gave up 1 base; unmatched junction bases: 3.

The chain uses TRBV28 and TRBJ1-1; D is ambiguous. V lost 5 bases, J lost 2 bases, and 6 bases lay in between. CDR1 MDHEN and CDR2 SYDVKM come from the germline V gene. The CDR3 contains 12 residues. As DNA, the CDR3 is TGTGCCAGCAGTCAATTTAACACTGAAGCTTTCTTT. Translation: CASSQFNTEAFF.

This sequence joins TRBV5-1 and TRBJ2-5; perhaps TRBD1 as D (5 bases). Per germline, CDR1 SGHRS and CDR2 YFSETQ. This CDR3 comprises 15 residues. V lost 4 bases to trimming and J lost 2 bases, with 15 bases between them. CDR3 bases: TGCGCCAGCAGCCCAGGACATGACTTTCAAGAGACCCAGTACTTC. Translated, it gives CASSPGHDFQETQYF.

This chain uses TRBV10-3 with TRBJ1-2; 8 bases match TRBD1. CDR3 length: 14 residues. V dropped 7 bases and J dropped 6; count of bases not matched to a gene: 10. Germline CDR1 and CDR2: ENHRY and SYGVKD. CDR3 sequence: CAINKGQETHGYTF. DNA for the CDR3: TGTGCCATCAACAAGGGACAGGAAACCCATGGCTACACCTTC.

This chain uses TRBV6-5 with TRBJ1-6, with D perhaps matching TRBD1 (5 bases). Trimming shortened V by 10 bases and J by 6 bases, and 19 bases separated the two germline ends. The CDR3 length is 15 residues. Germline V CDR1 and CDR2: MNHEY, SVGAGI. The CDR3 region is CATKVPGVSNSPLHF. For the CDR3, the DNA is TGTGCCACTAAAGTCCCGGGGGTCTCTAATTCACCCCTCCACTTT.

This chain joins TRBV12-5 and TRBJ1-2, with D tentatively TRBD1 (6 bases). CDR1 and CDR2 from the germline V gene are LGHNT and FRNRAP. This CDR3 region has 18 residues. V lost 4 bases, J lost 0 bases, and 21 bases lay in between. The CDR3 reads CASGSGGLLGHSNYGYTF. CDR3 bases: TGTGCTAGTGGTTCGGGGGGCCTTCTGGGTCATTCTAACTATGGCTACACCTTC.

This chain joins TRBV4-1 and TRBJ2-2; D gene ambiguous. CDR1 is MGHRA, CDR2 YSYEKL, per germline. V gave up 2 bases and J gave up 0 bases, with 4 bases separating them. The CDR3 contains 14 residues. The CDR3 loop is CASSQTANTGELFF. CDR3 in DNA: TGCGCCAGCAGCCAAACAGCGAACACCGGGGAGCTGTTTTTT.

The V and J genes are TRBV27 and TRBJ1-2; 8 positions match TRBD1. Germline CDR1 is MNHEY and CDR2 is SMNVEV (reference sequence). The CDR3 consists of 20 residues. J was trimmed by 2 bases and V by 2 bases; bases with no gene match: 19. The CDR3 DNA reads TGTGCCAGCAGTTTAGTCGGGACAGGATCACCCAACCCTGGGAACTATGGCTACACCTTC. Its translation is CASSLVGTGSPNPGNYGYTF.

This rearrangement joins TRBV7-2 to TRBJ2-2, with D possibly matching TRBD2 (7 bases). Germline CDR1 is SGHTA and CDR2 is FQGNSA. V was trimmed by 6 bases and J by 6 bases, leaving 14 bases between them. The CDR3 is 14 amino acids. CDR3 DNA sequence: TGTGCCAGCAGGGGGGGCGGGAGTCCCGGGGAGCTGTTTTTT. Encoded protein: CASRGGGSPGELFF.

This sequence joins TRBV24-1 and TRBJ2-1, with TRBD2 identical over 9 bases. The CDR3 length is 16 residues. The V gene end was trimmed by 2 bases and the J gene end by 5 bases; junction bases not matched to a gene: 6. Germline V CDR1 and CDR2: KGHDR, SFDVKD. CDR3 in amino acids: CATSDSRLAVNNEQFF. DNA of the CDR3: TGTGCCACCAGTGATTCCAGACTAGCGGTTAACAATGAGCAGTTCTTC.

The chain is built from TRBV12-3 or TRBV12-4 and TRBJ2-7; 7 nucleotides line up with TRBD1. V trimming: 4 bases; J trimming: 2 bases; junction bases outside the gene matches: 2. The CDR3 has 13 amino acids. The CDR3 coding sequence is TGTGCCAGCAGTTCACAGGGGCCCTACGAGCAGTACTTC. The encoded protein is CASSSQGPYEQYF.

This clone was detected once. This chain links TRBV24-1 with TRBJ2-1; D perhaps matches TRBD2 (6 bases). There are 14 residues in the CDR3. V was shortened by 3 bases and J by 14 bases, with 19 bases between the two germline ends. Germline CDR1 KGHDR, CDR2 SFDVKD. For the CDR3, the DNA is TGTGCCACCAGTGATCCGAGGGAGGTACGGGGGAAGTTCTTC. It specifies CATSDPREVRGKFF.

V and J are TRBV24-1 and TRBJ2-1, with 8 bases fitting TRBD1. Per the germline V gene, CDR1 is KGHDR and CDR2 is SFDVKD. Trimming cost V 3 bases and J 7 bases; bases outside gene matches: 7. CDR3 length equals 15 residues. In DNA form, the CDR3 reads TGTGCCACCAGTGATCCCCGGGACAGGTCAAATGAGCAGTTCTTC. Translating gives CATSDPRDRSNEQFF.

This clone was observed a single time. V usage is TRBV19 and J usage is TRBJ2-7, with a tentative D call TRBD1 (6 bases). Looked up from germline, CDR1 is LNHDA and CDR2 is SQIVND (reference sequence). V lost 3 bases to trimming and J lost 2 bases, with 8 bases between them. CDR3 length: 13 residues. CDR3 residues: CASSIQGTYEQYF. CDR3 coding DNA: TGTGCCAGTAGTATCCAGGGGACCTACGAGCAGTACTTC.

V is TRBV6-6 and J is TRBJ2-7; weak D call: TRBD1 (5 bases). Looked up from germline, CDR1 is MNHNY and CDR2 is SVGAGI (reference sequence). Trimming removed 6 bases at V and 1 base at J, with 19 bases between. The CDR3 extends over 16 amino acids. CDR3 DNA sequence: TGTGCCAGCAGCCTTTTGACAGTTGACTTATCCTACGAGCAGTACTTC. Its protein product is CASSLLTVDLSYEQYF.

The rearrangement links TRBV4-1 to TRBJ1-1; no clear D gene. The CDR3 sequence is 14 residues long. The germline gives CDR1 MGHRA, CDR2 YSYEKL. Between the trimmed V and J ends, which lost 1 base and 1 base, there was a span of 7 bases. CDR3 nucleotide sequence: TGCGCCAGCAGCCAAGGGCGGCCGAACACTGAAGCTTTCTTT. This sequence encodes CASSQGRPNTEAFF.

This chain's CDR3 is CASSSRGGGTDTQYF. The CDR3 DNA reads as TGTGCCAGCAGCTCCAGGGGTGGAGGCACAGATACGCAGTATTTT. J is TRBJ2-3 and V is TRBV7-3; D perhaps matches TRBD1 (6 bases). V was clipped by 4 bases and J by 1 base, with 12 bases between them. The CDR3 runs to 15 residues. CDR1 is SGHTA and CDR2 is FQGTGA in the germline V gene.

The chain links TRBV5-4 to TRBJ1-4; no clear D. This CDR3 has 15 residues. CDR1 SGHNT and CDR2 YYREEE come from the germline V gene (reference sequence). Deletions cut 1 base from V and 8 bases from J, with 15 bases between. CDR3 region: CASSLSGLEREKLFF. The CDR3 DNA reads as TGTGCCAGCAGCTTGTCGGGCCTAGAGCGGGAAAAACTGTTTTTT.

The chain couples TRBV7-3 to TRBJ1-5; D gene unclear. This CDR3 region has 18 residues. The V and J ends lost 3 bases and 0 bases respectively, with 18 bases between them. The germline V gene has CDR1 SGHTA and CDR2 FQGTGA. The CDR3 region has the DNA TGTGCCAGCAGCTTGGCTCAGGAGGGAAATTATAGCAATCAGCCCCAGCATTTT. Translation: CASSLAQEGNYSNQPQHF.

This clone was found a few times. The chain uses TRBV19 and TRBJ1-3; 7 bases line up with TRBD1. The CDR3 covers 13 residues. J gave up 7 bases and V 6 bases, and 6 bases lay outside the gene matches. CDR1 LNHDA and CDR2 SQIVND come from the germline V gene (reference sequence). CDR3 in amino acids: CASSHRGINTIYF. In DNA form, the CDR3 reads TGTGCCAGTAGCCACAGGGGAATCAACACCATATATTTT.